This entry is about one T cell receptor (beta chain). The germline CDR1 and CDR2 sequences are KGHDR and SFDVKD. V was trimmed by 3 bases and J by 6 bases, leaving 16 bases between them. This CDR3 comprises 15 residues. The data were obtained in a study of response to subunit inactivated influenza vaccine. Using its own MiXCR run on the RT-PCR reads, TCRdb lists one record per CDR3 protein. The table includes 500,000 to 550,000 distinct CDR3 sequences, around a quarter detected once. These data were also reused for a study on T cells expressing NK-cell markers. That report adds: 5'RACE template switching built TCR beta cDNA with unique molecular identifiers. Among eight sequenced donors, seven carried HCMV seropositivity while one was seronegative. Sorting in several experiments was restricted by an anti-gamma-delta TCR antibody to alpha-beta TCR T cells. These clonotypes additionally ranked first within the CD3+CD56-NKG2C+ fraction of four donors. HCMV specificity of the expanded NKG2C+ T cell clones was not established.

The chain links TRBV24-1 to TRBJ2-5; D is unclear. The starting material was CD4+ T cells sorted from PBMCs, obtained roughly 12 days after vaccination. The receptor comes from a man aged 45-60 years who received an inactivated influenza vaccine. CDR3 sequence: CATSDPRRNIQTQYF. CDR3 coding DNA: TGTGCCACCAGTGATCCACGAAGGAATATCCAGACCCAGTACTTC.